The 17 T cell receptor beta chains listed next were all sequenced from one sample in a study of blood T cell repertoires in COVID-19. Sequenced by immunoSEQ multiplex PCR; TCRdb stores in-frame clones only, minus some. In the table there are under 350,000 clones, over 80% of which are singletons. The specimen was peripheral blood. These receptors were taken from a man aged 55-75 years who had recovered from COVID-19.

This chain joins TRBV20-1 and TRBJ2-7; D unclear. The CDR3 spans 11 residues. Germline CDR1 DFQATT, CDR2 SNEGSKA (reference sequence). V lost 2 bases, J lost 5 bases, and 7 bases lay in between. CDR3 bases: TGCAGTGCTAGATTCGTCGACGAGCAGTACTTC. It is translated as CSARFVDEQYF.

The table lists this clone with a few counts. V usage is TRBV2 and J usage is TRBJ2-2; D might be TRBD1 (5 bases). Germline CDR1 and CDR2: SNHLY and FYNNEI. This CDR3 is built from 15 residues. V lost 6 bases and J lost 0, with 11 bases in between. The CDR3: CASRPRVTNTGELFF. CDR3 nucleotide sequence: TGTGCCAGCAGGCCCAGGGTCACGAACACCGGGGAGCTGTTTTTT.

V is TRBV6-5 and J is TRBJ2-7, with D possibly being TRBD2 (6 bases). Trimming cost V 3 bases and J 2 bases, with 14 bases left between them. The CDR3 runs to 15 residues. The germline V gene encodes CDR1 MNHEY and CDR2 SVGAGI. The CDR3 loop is CASSYASAQPYEQYF. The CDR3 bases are TGTGCCAGCAGTTATGCTAGCGCACAACCCTACGAGCAGTACTTC.

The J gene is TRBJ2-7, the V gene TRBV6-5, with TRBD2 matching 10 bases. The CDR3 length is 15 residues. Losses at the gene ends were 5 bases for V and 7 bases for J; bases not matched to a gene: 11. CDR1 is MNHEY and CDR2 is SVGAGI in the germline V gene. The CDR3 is CASSRAGLAGEEQYF. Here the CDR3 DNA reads TGTGCCAGCAGTCGTGCGGGGCTAGCGGGGGAGGAGCAGTACTTC.

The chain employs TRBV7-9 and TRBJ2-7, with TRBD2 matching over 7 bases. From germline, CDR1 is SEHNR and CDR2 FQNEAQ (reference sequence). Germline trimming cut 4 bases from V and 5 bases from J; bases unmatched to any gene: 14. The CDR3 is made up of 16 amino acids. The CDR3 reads CASSSPWRGNPDEQYF. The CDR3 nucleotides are TGTGCCAGCAGCTCCCCCTGGCGGGGGAATCCGGACGAGCAGTACTTC.

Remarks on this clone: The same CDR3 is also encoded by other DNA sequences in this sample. The CDR3 DNA sequence: TGTGCCATCAGTGCTGGGGCGGAAAATTCACCCCTCCACTTT. Amino acid sequence: CAISAGAENSPLHF. The chain uses TRBV10-3 and TRBJ1-6; TRBD1 might be the D (5 bases). Germline V gene data show CDR1 as ENHRY and CDR2 as SYGVKD. Trimming left V 4 bases short and J 7 bases short, with 11 bases between. The CDR3 extends over 14 amino acids.

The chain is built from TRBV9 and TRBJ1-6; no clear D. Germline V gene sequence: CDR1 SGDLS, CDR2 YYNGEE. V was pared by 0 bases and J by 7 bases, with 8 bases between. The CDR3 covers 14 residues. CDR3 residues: CASSVVGENSPLHF. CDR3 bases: TGTGCCAGCAGCGTAGTGGGAGAGAATTCACCCCTCCACTTT.

The CDR3 protein is CASSAEAGARRYEQYF. DNA for the CDR3: TGTGCCAGCAGTGCAGAGGCAGGGGCCAGGAGGTACGAGCAGTACTTC. The chain is built from TRBV6-1 and TRBJ2-7, with D perhaps TRBD1 (6 bases). CDR3 length equals 16 residues. Trimming stripped 4 bases from V and 4 bases from J, with 20 bases between. Germline lookup yields CDR1 MNHNS and CDR2 SASEGT.

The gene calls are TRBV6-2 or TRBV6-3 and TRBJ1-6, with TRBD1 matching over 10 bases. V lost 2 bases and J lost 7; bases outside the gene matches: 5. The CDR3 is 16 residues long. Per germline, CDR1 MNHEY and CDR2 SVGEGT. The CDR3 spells CASSYPTGQGNSPLHF. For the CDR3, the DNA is TGTGCCAGCAGTTACCCAACGGGACAGGGGAATTCACCCCTCCACTTT.

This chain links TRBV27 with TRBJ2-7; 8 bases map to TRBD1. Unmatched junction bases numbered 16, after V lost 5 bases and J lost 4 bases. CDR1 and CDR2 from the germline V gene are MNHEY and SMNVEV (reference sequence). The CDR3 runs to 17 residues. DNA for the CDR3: TGTGCCAGCAGTCGTAATCTAAAGCAGGGGGCGCGGTACGAGCAGTACTTC. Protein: CASSRNLKQGARYEQYF.

Written as DNA, the CDR3 is TGTGCCAGCTCACCACAACACGCTAGCGGCCAGAGCTCCTACAATGAGCAGTTCTTC. As protein: CASSPQHASGQSSYNEQFF. J is TRBJ2-1 and V is TRBV18; 7 positions agree with TRBD2. CDR3 length: 19 amino acids. With V trimmed by 1 base and J by 0 bases, 12 bases remained unmatched. From germline, CDR1 is KGHSH and CDR2 LQKENI.

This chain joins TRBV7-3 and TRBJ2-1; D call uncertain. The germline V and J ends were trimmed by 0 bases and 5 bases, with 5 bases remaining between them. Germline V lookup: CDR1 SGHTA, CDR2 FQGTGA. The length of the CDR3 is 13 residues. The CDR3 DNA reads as TGTGCCAGCAGCTTAACCCAGAACAATGAGCAGTTCTTC. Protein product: CASSLTQNNEQFF.

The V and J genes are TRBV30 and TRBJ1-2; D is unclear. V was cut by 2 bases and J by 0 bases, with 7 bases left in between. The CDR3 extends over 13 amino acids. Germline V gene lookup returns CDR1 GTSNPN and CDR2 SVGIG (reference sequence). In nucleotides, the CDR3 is TGTGCCTGGAGTACAGCCCCTAACTATGGCTACACCTTC. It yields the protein CAWSTAPNYGYTF.

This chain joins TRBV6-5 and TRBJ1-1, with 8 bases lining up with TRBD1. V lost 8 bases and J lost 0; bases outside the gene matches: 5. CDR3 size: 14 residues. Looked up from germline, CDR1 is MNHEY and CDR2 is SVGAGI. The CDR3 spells CASVRTGMNTEAFF. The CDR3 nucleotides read TGTGCCAGCGTCCGGACAGGGATGAACACTGAAGCTTTCTTT.

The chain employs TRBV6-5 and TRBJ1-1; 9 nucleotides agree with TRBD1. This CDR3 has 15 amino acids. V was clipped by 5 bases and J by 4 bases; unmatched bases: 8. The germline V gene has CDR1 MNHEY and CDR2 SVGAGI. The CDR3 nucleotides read TGTGCCAGCAGTCCCGGACAGGGGATGATCACTGAAGCTTTCTTT. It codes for CASSPGQGMITEAFF.

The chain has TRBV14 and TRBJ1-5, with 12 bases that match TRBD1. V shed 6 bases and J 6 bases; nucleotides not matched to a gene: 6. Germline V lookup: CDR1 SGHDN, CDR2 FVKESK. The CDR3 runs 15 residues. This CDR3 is CASSLGQGASQPQHF. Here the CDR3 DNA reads TGTGCCAGCAGTCTGGGACAGGGGGCCTCTCAGCCCCAGCATTTT.

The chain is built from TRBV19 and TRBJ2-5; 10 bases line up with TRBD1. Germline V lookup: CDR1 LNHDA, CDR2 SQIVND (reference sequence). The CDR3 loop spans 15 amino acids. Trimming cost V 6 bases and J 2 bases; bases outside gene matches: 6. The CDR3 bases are TGTGCCAGTAGGAAAGACAGGGGGCGACAAGAGACCCAGTACTTC. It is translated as CASRKDRGRQETQYF.